The entry that follows covers one TCR beta chain sequence. There is no known antigen for this receptor. No much larger clone is present one base from it, and per-base qualities are unavailable. These data are taken from a study of T cell responses to AZD1222 COVID-19 vaccine (dated by TCRdb to about 2021). Broadly, across the study: Because spike-specific TCR depth and breadth did not differ between the two schedules, AZD1222 recipients who got a second dose at roughly 4 weeks were pooled with those who got a second dose at roughly 12 weeks. TCR sequencing covered fewer than 250 trial participants: roughly 200 given two doses of AZD1222 and about 26 given two doses of MenACWY control vaccine. Trial participants were enrolled by age into subgroups of 18-55, 56-69 and 70-plus years, and approximately 150, 30 and 60 TCR-sequenced participants, respectively, were included in these subgroups. The research as a whole found: Reportedly, almost half of the unique spike-specific TCRs recognized epitopes lying outside the regions that are mutated in the B.1.351 and B.1.1.7 variants. After two AZD1222 doses, both the breadth and the depth of spike-specific TCRs were significantly higher than at day 0 and than in MenACWY recipients. Conclusions about previously exposed vaccinees were limited because only 6 or 7 AZD1222 recipients were SARS-CoV-2 seropositive at baseline. Most participants were white British and females outnumbered males, and the authors suggested that clonal diversity may have been underestimated. Because no samples from the day 14 peak response were available, repertoires could be characterized only after the peak T cell response. The vaccine-associated CD4 TCRs covered the entire spike protein, and the dominant responses fell in regions 160-218 and 743-854. The 56-69-year group was small, and its depth increase did not reach significance, likely because of low power.

CDR1 and CDR2 are read off the germline V gene as SGHTA and FQGNSA. Spanning cysteine to phenylalanine, the CDR3 consists of 15 amino acids. CDR3 DNA only is kept here, 45 bases in frame from base 1. The junction shows trimming of 2 bases on V and 4 bases on J, and the gene matches do not reach 5 bases of it. Per the publication, the time point label means: baseline before first vaccination. Vaccinee samples came from UK trials COV001 and COV002, including a single-blind randomized controlled phase 2/3 trial of AZD1222 (ChAdOx1 nCoV-19) in healthy adults. For TCRbeta chain sequencing, PBMC samples from trial participants were taken at day 0 and at day 28 after the second dose. The CDR3 regions of human TCRbeta chains were subjected to immunosequencing. As for how the authors treated the data: Repertoire TCRs were checked for matches against a reference library of SARS-CoV-2-specific TCRs that had been generated using the MIRA antigen-specificity platform. Breadth was defined as the fraction of unique TCRs that were SARS-CoV-2-associated, and depth was defined as the fraction of total T cells that were SARS-CoV-2-associated. Using the MIRA data, each spike-specific TCR was mapped to the spike region that the TCR reacts to and placed in a CD4 or CD8 class. Log10-transformed breadth and depth values were compared by one-way ANOVA with Sidak's multiple comparisons tests. This is the immuneACCESS table as TCRdb keeps it, with only in-frame sequences that have V and J called. A part of the clones is gone; compared with another copy, unresolved V genes explain less than half, and the rest is unexplained. V, J and clone size are those of that table, while D and trimming were read from the DNA. The sample contains approximately 82,000 clones, 90% of them found a single time. Around 4.9% of the sample is held by the ten biggest clonotypes.

Source: peripheral blood, taken on day 0 of AZD1222 vaccination. This sequence uses TRBV7-2 and TRBJ2-1; TRBD2 fits 7 bases in the junction. The source is an adult in good health. The CDR3 region reads CASSLSGAGYNEQFF. DNA sequence: TGTGCCAGCAGCTTATCTGGAGCGGGGTACAATGAGCAGTTCTTC.